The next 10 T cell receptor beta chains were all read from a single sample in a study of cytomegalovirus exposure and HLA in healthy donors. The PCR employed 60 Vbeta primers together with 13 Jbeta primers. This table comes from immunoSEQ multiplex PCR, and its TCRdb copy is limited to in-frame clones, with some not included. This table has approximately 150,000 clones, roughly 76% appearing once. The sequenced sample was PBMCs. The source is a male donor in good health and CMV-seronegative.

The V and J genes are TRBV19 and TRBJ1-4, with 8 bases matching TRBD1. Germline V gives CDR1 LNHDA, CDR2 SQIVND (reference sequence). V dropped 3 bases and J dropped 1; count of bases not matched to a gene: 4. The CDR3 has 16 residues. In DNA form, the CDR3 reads TGTGCCAGTAGTATTGGACAGGGCCAAACTAATGAAAAACTGTTTTTT. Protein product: CASSIGQGQTNEKLFF.

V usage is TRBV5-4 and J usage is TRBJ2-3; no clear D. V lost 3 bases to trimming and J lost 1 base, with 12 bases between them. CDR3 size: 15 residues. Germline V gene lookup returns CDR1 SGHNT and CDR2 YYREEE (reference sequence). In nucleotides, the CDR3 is TGTGCCAGCAGCTCCCTGGTGGCGGGCACAGATACGCAGTATTTT. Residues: CASSSLVAGTDTQYF.

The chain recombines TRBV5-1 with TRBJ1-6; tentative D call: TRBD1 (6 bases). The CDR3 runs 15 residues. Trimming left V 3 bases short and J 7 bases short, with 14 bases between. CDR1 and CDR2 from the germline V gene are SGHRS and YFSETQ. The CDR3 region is CASSSQGLGNSPLHF. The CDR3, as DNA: TGCGCCAGCAGCTCCCAGGGGCTGGGGAATTCACCCCTCCACTTT.

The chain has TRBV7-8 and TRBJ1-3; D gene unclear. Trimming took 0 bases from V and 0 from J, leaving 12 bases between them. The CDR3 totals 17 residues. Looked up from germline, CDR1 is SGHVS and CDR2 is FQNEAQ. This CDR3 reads CASSLAVNRDSGNTIYF. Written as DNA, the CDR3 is TGTGCCAGCAGCTTAGCCGTAAATCGGGACTCTGGAAACACCATATATTTT.

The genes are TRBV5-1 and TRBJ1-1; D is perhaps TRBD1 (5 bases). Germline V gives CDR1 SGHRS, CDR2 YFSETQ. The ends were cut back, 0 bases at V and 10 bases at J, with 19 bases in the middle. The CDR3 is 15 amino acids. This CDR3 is CASSLANSGEGLAFF. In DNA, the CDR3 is TGCGCCAGCAGCTTGGCCAATTCGGGGGAAGGGCTAGCTTTCTTT.

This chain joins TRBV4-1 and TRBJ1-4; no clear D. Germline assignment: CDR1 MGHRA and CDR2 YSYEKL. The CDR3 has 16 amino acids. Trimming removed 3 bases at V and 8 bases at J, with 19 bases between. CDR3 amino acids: CASSHHSRSGGEKLFF. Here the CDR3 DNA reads TGCGCCAGCAGCCACCACTCTCGATCCGGCGGGGAAAAACTGTTTTTT.

CDR3 in DNA: TGTGCCAGCAGCCCGGGACAGGGGAGGAACACTGAAGCTTTCTTT. This codes for CASSPGQGRNTEAFF. The chain carries TRBV5-4 and TRBJ1-1, with 10 bases that match TRBD1. The length of the CDR3 is 15 residues. V shed 4 bases and J 1 base; nucleotides not matched to a gene: 4. Germline loops: CDR1 SGHNT, CDR2 YYREEE (reference sequence).

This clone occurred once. The CDR3 DNA is TGCGCCAGCAGCCCCCAGGGGGGTGGAGCAGATACGCAGTATTTT. Amino acid sequence: CASSPQGGGADTQYF. The chain employs TRBV5-1 and TRBJ2-3, with D maybe TRBD1 (7 bases). The CDR3 is 15 residues long. V was trimmed by 4 bases and J by 4 bases, leaving 16 bases between them. Germline V lookup: CDR1 SGHRS, CDR2 YFSETQ.

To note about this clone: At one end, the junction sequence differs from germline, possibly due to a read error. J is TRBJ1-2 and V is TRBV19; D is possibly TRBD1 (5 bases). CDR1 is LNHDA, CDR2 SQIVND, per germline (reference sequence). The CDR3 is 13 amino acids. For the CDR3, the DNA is TGTGCCAGTAGTATGGCGAGGGACTACGGCTACACCTTC. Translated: CASSMARDYGYTF.

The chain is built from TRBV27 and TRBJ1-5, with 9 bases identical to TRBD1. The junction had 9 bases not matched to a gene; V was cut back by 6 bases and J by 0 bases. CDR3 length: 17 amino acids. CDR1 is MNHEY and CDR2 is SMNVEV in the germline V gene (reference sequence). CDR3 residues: CASSSGQGPYSNQPQHF. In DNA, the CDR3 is TGTGCCAGCAGCTCGGGACAGGGCCCGTATAGCAATCAGCCCCAGCATTTT.